This entry lists 14 T cell receptor beta chains sequenced from one sample in a study of cytotoxic CD8 clonotypes in ibrutinib-treated CLL (dated by TCRdb to the early 2020s). Library preparation employed the immunoSEQ multiplex PCR assay. TCRdb mirrors the immuneACCESS table, restricted to in-frame sequences. Some clones are absent from its copies; in checked studies, under half trace to an unresolved V gene, and the reason for the others is unknown. Across this sample there are roughly 47,000 clones, with 53% seen only once. The ten biggest clones cover approximately 32% of the sample. The sample's time point label, decoded: approximately eleven months on ibrutinib. The starting material was PBMCs, obtained after 12 months of ibrutinib treatment. The source of these receptors is a human donor with chronic lymphocytic leukemia.

CDR3 bases: TGCGCCAGCAGTCCCTCGACAGGAATGAACACTGAAGCTTTCTTT. This encodes CASSPSTGMNTEAFF. The gene calls are TRBV10-1 and TRBJ1-1, with D maybe TRBD1 (6 bases). This CDR3 has 15 amino acids. CDR1 is WNHNN, CDR2 SYGVQD, per germline (reference sequence). Deletions cut 5 bases from V and 0 bases from J, with 13 bases between.

This chain joins TRBV7-9 and TRBJ2-3, with D perhaps matching TRBD2 (5 bases). CDR3 length: 15 residues. Per the germline V gene, CDR1 is SEHNR and CDR2 is FQNEAQ (reference sequence). Trimming took 2 bases from V and 6 from J, leaving 15 bases between them. CDR3 DNA sequence: TGTGCCAGCAGCTTATTGGGTCCCCTAGCCGATACGCAGTATTTT. This sequence encodes CASSLLGPLADTQYF.

The chain carries TRBV5-1 and TRBJ2-5, with 9 bases fitting TRBD1. Germline V gene lookup returns CDR1 SGHRS and CDR2 YFSETQ. The CDR3 covers 15 residues. After removal of 2 bases from V and 2 bases from J, the junction contained 4 bases not matched to a gene. Here the CDR3 reads CASSLAGQGQETQYF. CDR3 nucleotide sequence: TGCGCCAGCAGCTTAGCGGGACAGGGTCAAGAGACCCAGTACTTC.

Sample share makes this clone medium-sized. Written as DNA, the CDR3 is TGTGCCAGTACCTCTCCCGGCAGGCGAGATGGCTACACCTTC. This codes for CASTSPGRRDGYTF. The chain uses TRBV19 and TRBJ1-2; D call uncertain. V was trimmed by 7 bases and J by 6 bases, leaving 18 bases between them. The germline CDR1 and CDR2 sequences are LNHDA and SQIVND (reference sequence). CDR3 size: 14 residues.

In its sample, this clone was seen many times. The junction and the germline gene differ at one end; a read error may be behind it. The chain links TRBV7-6 to TRBJ2-7; TRBD2 agrees at 12 bases. The V gene's germline CDR1 is SGHVS and CDR2 FNYEAQ. The CDR3 extends over 14 amino acids. The DNA for the CDR3 is TGTGCCAGCAGCCTAGCGGGAGGGTACTACGAGCAGTACTTC. Translation: CASSLAGGYYEQYF.

The J gene is TRBJ1-1, the V gene TRBV25-1, with D unclear. V lost 4 bases and J lost 6, with 9 bases in between. This CDR3 comprises 12 residues. CDR1 is MGHDK and CDR2 is SYGVNS in the germline V gene. The CDR3 reads CASSVSWAEAFF. CDR3 in DNA: TGTGCCAGCAGTGTCAGTTGGGCTGAAGCTTTCTTT.

The chain is built from TRBV11-1 and TRBJ2-1; TRBD2 might be the D (6 bases). Germline assignment: CDR1 SGHAT and CDR2 FQDESV (reference sequence). The ends were cut back, 5 bases at V and 4 bases at J, with 12 bases in the middle. CDR3 length: 14 residues. The CDR3, as DNA: TGTGCCAGCAGCACTCCGGGGACTTACAATGAGCAGTTCTTC. The encoded protein is CASSTPGTYNEQFF. Based on the CDR3 plus reference TRBV11-1 and TRBJ2-1, the full variable domain is EAEVAQSPRYKITEKSQAVAFWCDPISGHATLYWYRQILGQGPELLVQFQDESVVDDSQLPKDRFSAERLKGVDSTLKIQPAELGDSAMYLCASSTPGTYNEQFFGPGTRLTVL.

This chain uses TRBV5-8 with TRBJ2-1, with 11 bases identical to TRBD2. Germline CDR1 SGHTS, CDR2 YDEGEE. This CDR3 has 16 amino acids. Trimming at V came to 4 bases and at J to 1 base, leaving 4 bases not matched to a gene. This CDR3 reads CASSKGTSGSYNEQFF. CDR3 nucleotide sequence: TGTGCCAGCAGCAAGGGGACTAGCGGATCCTACAATGAGCAGTTCTTC.

In its sample, this clone is medium-sized. The rearrangement links TRBV20-1 to TRBJ1-2; TRBD1 matches at 8 bases. J gave up 8 bases and V 5 bases, and 4 bases lay outside the gene matches. There are 11 residues in the CDR3. Germline CDR1 is DFQATT and CDR2 is SNEGSKA (reference sequence). CDR3 DNA sequence: TGCAGTGCTTTGACAGGGGTCGGCTACACCTTC. As protein: CSALTGVGYTF.

V is TRBV7-8 and J is TRBJ1-5; D is perhaps TRBD1 (6 bases). With 5 bases removed from V and 1 base from J, the gap between germline ends came to 15 bases. The CDR3 consists of 16 residues. Per the germline V gene, CDR1 is SGHVS and CDR2 is FQNEAQ. The CDR3 sequence: CASSARTVKSNQPQHF. In DNA form, the CDR3 reads TGTGCCAGCAGCGCCCGGACAGTCAAGAGCAATCAGCCCCAGCATTTT.

The rearrangement joins TRBV29-1 to TRBJ1-1, with D possibly matching TRBD1 (6 bases). Trimming removed 8 bases from V and 3 bases from J, with 22 bases in between. The CDR3 spans 15 residues. Germline-derived CDR1 and CDR2 are SQVTM and ANQGSEA. CDR3 sequence reads: CSTRGGRGIDTEAFF. The CDR3 DNA sequence: TGCAGCACCCGCGGGGGCCGGGGCATTGACACTGAAGCTTTCTTT.

The gene calls are TRBV5-4 and TRBJ2-7; no firm D call. This CDR3 comprises 15 residues. Per the germline V gene, CDR1 is SGHNT and CDR2 is YYREEE (reference sequence). Trimming cost V 2 bases and J 0 bases, with 12 bases left between them. CDR3 bases: TGTGCCAGCAGCTTAGCCAGGATCGGCTCCTACGAGCAGTACTTC. It yields the protein CASSLARIGSYEQYF.

The table lists this clone with a few counts. The chain is built from TRBV28 and TRBJ2-2, with a possible D match to TRBD1 (5 bases). Germline CDR1 and CDR2: MDHEN and SYDVKM. Trimming left V 6 bases short and J 3 bases short, with 17 bases between. This CDR3 comprises 16 residues. In DNA, the CDR3 is TGTGCCAGCAGCCCACCAGACAGCTCGTACACCGGGGAGCTGTTTTTT. Translated, it gives CASSPPDSSYTGELFF.

The chain employs TRBV14 and TRBJ2-2; 7 bases fit TRBD2. Germline V gene data show CDR1 as SGHDN and CDR2 as FVKESK. The CDR3 contains 15 residues. V dropped 5 bases and J dropped 7; count of bases not matched to a gene: 10. CDR3 amino acids: CASSTRAGWDGELFF. The CDR3 coding sequence is TGTGCCAGCAGCACCCGAGCGGGATGGGACGGGGAGCTGTTTTTT.